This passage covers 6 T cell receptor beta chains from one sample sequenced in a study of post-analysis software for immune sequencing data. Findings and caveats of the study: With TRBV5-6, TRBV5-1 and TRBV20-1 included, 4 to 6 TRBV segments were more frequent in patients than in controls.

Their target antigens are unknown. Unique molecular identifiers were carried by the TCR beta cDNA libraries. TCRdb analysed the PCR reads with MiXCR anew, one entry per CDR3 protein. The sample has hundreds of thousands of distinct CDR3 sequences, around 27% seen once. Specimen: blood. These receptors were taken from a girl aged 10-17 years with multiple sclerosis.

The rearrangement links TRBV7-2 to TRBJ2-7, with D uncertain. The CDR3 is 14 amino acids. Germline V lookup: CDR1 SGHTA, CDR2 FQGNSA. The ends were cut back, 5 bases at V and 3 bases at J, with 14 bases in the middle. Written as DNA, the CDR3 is TGTGCCAGCAGCGTACTCAGGATAGGCTACGAGCAGTACTTC. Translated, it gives CASSVLRIGYEQYF.

CDR3 DNA sequence: TGCGCCAGCCGGCGGGAGGGGATCCCAAATTCGGAGCAGTTCTTC. Translated, it gives CASRREGIPNSEQFF. The chain joins TRBV5-1 to TRBJ2-1; 9 positions match TRBD2. Germline V lookup: CDR1 SGHRS, CDR2 YFSETQ. The CDR3 has 15 residues. Unmatched junction bases numbered 15, after V lost 7 bases and J lost 10 bases. The entire variable domain, with the rest obtained from reference TRBV5-1 and TRBJ2-1, is as follows: KAGVTQTPRYLIKTRGQQVTLSCSPISGHRSVSWYQQTPGQGLQFLFEYFSETQRNKGNFPGRFSGRQFSNSRSEMNVSTLELGDSALYLCASRREGIPNSEQFFGPGTRLTVL.

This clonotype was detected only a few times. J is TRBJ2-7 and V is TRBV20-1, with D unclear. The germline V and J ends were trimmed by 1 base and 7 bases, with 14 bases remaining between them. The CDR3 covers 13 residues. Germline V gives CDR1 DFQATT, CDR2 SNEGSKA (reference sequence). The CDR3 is CSARAPARREQYF. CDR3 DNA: TGCAGTGCTAGAGCCCCCGCCCGAAGGGAGCAGTACTTC.

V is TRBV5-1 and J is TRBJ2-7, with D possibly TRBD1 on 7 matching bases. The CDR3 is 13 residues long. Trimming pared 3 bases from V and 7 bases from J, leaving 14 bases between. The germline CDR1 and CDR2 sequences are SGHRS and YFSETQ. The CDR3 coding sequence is TGCGCCAGCAGCTCCCGGCCAGGGGGGGAGCAGTACTTC. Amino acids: CASSSRPGGEQYF.

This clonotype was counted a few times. In DNA form, the CDR3 reads TGTGCCAGCAGCATAACATGGGGTTCCCCCACTATCGAAGCTTTCTTT. Protein: CASSITWGSPTIEAFF. The chain uses TRBV7-2 and TRBJ1-1; D remains unclear. V lost 5 bases and J 8 bases, leaving 24 bases between the germline ends. CDR1 and CDR2 (germline): SGHTA, FQGNSA. CDR3 length: 16 residues.

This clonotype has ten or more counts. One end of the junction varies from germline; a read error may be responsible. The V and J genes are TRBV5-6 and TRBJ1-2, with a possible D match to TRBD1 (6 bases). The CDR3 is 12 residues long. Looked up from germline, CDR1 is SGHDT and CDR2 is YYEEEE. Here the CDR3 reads CASRGRDYGYTF. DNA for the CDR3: TGCGCCAGCAGGGGCAGGGACTATGGCTACACCTTC. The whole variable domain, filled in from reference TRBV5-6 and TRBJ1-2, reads DAGVTQSPTHLIKTRGQQVTLRCSPKSGHDTVSWYQQALGQGPQFIFQYYEEEERQRGNFPDRFSGHQFPNYSSELNVNALLLGDSALYLCASRGRDYGYTFGSGTRLTVV.